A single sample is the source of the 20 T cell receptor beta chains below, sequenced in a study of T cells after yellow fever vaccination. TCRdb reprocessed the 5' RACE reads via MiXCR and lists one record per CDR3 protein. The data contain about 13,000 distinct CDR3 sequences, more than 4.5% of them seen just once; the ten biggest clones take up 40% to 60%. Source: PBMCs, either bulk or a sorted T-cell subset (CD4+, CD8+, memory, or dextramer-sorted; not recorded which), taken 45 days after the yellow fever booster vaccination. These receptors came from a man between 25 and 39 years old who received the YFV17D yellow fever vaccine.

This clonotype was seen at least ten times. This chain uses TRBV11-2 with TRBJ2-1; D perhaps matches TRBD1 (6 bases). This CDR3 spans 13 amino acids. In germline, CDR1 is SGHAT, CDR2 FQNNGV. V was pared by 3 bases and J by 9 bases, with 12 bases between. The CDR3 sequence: CASSFRGAGEQFF. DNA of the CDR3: TGTGCCAGCAGCTTCAGGGGTGCGGGTGAGCAGTTCTTC.

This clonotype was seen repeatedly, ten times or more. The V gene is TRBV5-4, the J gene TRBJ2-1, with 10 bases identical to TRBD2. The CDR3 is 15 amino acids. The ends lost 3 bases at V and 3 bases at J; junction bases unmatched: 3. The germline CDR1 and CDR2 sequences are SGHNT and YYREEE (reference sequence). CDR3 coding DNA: TGTGCCAGCAGCTACACTAGCGGGATCTACAATGAGCAGTTCTTC. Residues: CASSYTSGIYNEQFF.

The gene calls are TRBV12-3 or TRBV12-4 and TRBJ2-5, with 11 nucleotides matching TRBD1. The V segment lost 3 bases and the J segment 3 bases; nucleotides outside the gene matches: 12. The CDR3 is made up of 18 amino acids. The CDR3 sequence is CASSLRGTGGPPKETQYF. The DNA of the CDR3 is TGTGCCAGCAGTTTGAGGGGGACAGGGGGTCCGCCTAAAGAGACCCAGTACTTC.

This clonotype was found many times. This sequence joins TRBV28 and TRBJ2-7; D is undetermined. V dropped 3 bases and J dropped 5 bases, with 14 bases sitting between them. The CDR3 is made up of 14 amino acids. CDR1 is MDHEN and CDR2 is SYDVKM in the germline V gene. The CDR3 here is CASSFPPTANEQYF. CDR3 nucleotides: TGTGCCAGCAGTTTCCCTCCCACTGCGAACGAGCAGTACTTC.

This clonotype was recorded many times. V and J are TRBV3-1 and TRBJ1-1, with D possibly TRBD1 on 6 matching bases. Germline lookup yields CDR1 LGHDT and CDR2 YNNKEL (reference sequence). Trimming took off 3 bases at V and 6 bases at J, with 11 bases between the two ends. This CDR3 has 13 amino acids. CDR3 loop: CASSHSTGPEAFF. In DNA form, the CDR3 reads TGTGCCAGCAGCCACTCGACAGGCCCTGAAGCTTTCTTT.

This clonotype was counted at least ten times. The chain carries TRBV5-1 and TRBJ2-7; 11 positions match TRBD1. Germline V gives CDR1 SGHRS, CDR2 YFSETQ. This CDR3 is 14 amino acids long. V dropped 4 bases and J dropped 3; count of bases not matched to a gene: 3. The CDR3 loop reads CASSHGTGGYEQYF. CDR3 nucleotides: TGCGCCAGCAGCCACGGGACAGGGGGCTACGAGCAGTACTTC.

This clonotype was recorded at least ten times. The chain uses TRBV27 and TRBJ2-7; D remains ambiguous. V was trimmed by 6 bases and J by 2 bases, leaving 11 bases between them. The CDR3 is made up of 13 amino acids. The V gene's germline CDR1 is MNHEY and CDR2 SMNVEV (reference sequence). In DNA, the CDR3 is TGTGCCAGCAGGCCCGGTCTACCCTACGAGCAGTACTTC. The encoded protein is CASRPGLPYEQYF.

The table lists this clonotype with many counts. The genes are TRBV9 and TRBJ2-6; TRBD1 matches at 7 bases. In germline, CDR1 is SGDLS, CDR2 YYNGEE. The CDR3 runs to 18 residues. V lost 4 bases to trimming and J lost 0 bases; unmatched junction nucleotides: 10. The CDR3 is CASSPRDSRSSGANVLTF. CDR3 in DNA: TGTGCCAGCAGCCCTCGGGACAGTCGAAGCTCTGGGGCCAACGTCCTGACTTTC.

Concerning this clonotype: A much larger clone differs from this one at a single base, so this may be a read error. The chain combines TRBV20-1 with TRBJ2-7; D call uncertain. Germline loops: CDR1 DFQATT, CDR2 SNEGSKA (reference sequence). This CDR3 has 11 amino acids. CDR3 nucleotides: TGCAGTGCTAGTGTCTCCGACGAGCAGTACTTC. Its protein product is CSASVSDEQYF.

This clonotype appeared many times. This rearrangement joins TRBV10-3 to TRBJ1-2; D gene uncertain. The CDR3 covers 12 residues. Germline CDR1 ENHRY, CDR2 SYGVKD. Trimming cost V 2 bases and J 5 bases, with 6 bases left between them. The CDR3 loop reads CAISENAYGYTF. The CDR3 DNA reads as TGTGCCATCAGTGAGAACGCTTATGGCTACACCTTC.

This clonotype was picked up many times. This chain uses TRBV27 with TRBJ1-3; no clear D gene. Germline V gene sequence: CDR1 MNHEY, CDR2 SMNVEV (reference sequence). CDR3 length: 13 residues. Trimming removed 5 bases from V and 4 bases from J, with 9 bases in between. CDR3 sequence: CASSPAVGNTIYF. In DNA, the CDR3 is TGTGCCAGCAGTCCTGCAGTCGGAAACACCATATATTTT.

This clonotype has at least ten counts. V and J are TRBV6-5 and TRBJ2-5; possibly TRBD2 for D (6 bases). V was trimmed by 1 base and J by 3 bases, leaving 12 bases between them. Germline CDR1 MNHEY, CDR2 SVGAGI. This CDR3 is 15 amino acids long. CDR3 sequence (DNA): TGTGCCAGCAGTTACTTCGCGGCTAGCGAAGAGACCCAGTACTTC. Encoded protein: CASSYFAASEETQYF.

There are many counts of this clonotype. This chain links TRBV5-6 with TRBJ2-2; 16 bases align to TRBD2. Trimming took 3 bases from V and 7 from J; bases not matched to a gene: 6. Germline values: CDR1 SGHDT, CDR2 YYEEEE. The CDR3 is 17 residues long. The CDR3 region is CASSWGLAGGPGGELFF. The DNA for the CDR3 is TGTGCCAGCAGCTGGGGACTAGCGGGAGGGCCTGGCGGGGAGCTGTTTTTT.

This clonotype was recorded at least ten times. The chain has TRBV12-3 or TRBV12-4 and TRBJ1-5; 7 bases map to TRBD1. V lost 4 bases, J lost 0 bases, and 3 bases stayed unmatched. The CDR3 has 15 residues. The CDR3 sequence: CASSSGGNSNQPQHF. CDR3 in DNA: TGTGCCAGCAGTTCAGGGGGAAATAGCAATCAGCCCCAGCATTTT.

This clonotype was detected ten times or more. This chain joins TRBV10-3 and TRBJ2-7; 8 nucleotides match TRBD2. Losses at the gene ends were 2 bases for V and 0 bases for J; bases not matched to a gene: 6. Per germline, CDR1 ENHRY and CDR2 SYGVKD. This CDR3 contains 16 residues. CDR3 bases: TGTGCCATCAGTGAGGCGGGAGGTCCGAGCTCCTACGAGCAGTACTTC. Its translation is CAISEAGGPSSYEQYF.

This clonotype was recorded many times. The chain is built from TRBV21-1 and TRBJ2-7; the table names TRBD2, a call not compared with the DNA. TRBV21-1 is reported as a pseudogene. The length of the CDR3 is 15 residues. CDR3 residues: CASSKVVAGDYEQYF. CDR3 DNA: TGTGCCAGCAGCAAAGTGGTTGCGGGAGATTACGAGCAGTACTTC.

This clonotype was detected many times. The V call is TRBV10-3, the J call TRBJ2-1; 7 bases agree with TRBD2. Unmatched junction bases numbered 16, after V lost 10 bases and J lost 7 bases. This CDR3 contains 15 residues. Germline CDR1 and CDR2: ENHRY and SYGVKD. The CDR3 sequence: CANGGKGNSPNEQFF. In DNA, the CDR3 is TGTGCCAACGGGGGGAAGGGAAATAGTCCGAATGAGCAGTTCTTC.

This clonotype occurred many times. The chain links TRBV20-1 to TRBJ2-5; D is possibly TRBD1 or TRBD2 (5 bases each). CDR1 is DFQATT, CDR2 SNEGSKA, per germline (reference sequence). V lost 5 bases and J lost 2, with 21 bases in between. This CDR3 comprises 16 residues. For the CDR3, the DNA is TGCAGTGCTCGAGGACCAAAACCGGGGCGGCAAGAGACCCAGTACTTC. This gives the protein CSARGPKPGRQETQYF.

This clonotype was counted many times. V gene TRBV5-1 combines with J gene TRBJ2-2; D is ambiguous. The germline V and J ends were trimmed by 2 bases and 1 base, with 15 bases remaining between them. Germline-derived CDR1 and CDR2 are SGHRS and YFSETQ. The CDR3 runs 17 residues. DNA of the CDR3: TGCGCCAGCAGCTTCCGTGGCGTGACCGTGAACACCGGGGAGCTGTTTTTT. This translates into CASSFRGVTVNTGELFF. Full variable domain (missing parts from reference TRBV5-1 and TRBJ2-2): KAGVTQTPRYLIKTRGQQVTLSCSPISGHRSVSWYQQTPGQGLQFLFEYFSETQRNKGNFPGRFSGRQFSNSRSEMNVSTLELGDSALYLCASSFRGVTVNTGELFFGEGSRLTVL.

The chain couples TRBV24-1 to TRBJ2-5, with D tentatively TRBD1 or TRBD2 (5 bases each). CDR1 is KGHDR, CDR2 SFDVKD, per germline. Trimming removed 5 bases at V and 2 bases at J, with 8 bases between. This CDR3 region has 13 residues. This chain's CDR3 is CATSGGIQETQYF. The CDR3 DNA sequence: TGTGCCACCAGTGGGGGGATTCAAGAGACCCAGTACTTC.